The 29 T cell receptor beta chains below all came from one sample that was sequenced in a study of blood T cell repertoires in COVID-19. TCRdb's table, derived via immunoSEQ multiplex PCR, lists solely in-frame clones and lacks some. In the table there are more than 300,000 clones, around 89% of which are singletons. The specimen sequenced was PBMCs or T cells enriched from blood (not recorded which). These receptors originate from a woman younger than 35 who had recovered from COVID-19.

Notes on this clone: Other DNA sequences in the sample encode the same CDR3. V usage is TRBV27 and J usage is TRBJ2-7, with 9 bases fitting TRBD1. This CDR3 has 14 amino acids. V lost 3 bases, J lost 0 bases, and 0 bases stayed unmatched. Germline V lookup: CDR1 MNHEY, CDR2 SMNVEV (reference sequence). The CDR3 region has the DNA TGTGCCAGCAGTTTGGGACAGGGCTCCTACGAGCAGTACTTC. Protein: CASSLGQGSYEQYF.

The gene calls are TRBV27 and TRBJ2-1, with 11 bases lining up with TRBD1. The CDR3 is 17 amino acids. Germline CDR1 is MNHEY and CDR2 is SMNVEV (reference sequence). J was trimmed by 3 bases and V by 3 bases; bases with no gene match: 7. CDR3 amino acids: CASSFADRGQFYNEQFF. The DNA for the CDR3 is TGTGCCAGCAGTTTTGCGGACAGGGGGCAGTTCTACAATGAGCAGTTCTTC.

The genes are TRBV6-5 and TRBJ1-1; D remains unclear. Looked up from germline, CDR1 is MNHEY and CDR2 is SVGAGI. There are 12 residues in the CDR3. Trimming stripped 6 bases from V and 2 bases from J, with 7 bases between. The CDR3 DNA sequence: TGTGCCAGCAGGACGACTAACACTGAAGCTTTCTTT. It codes for CASRTTNTEAFF.

This clone was seen a few times. CDR3: CASRAPRTGLYEQYF. DNA of the CDR3: TGTGCCAGCAGAGCCCCTCGGACAGGGCTCTACGAGCAGTACTTC. The rearrangement uses TRBV28 and TRBJ2-7; 8 bases are a match to TRBD1. This CDR3 is 15 amino acids long. Germline assignment: CDR1 MDHEN and CDR2 SYDVKM. The V gene end was trimmed by 6 bases and the J gene end by 3 bases; junction bases not matched to a gene: 10. Combining the CDR3 with reference TRBV28 and TRBJ2-7 gives the whole variable domain DVKVTQSSRYLVKRTGEKVFLECVQDMDHENMFWYRQDPGLGLRLIYFSYDVKMKEKGDIPEGYSVSREKKERFSLILESASTNQTSMYLCASRAPRTGLYEQYFGPGTRLTVT.

The chain has TRBV28 and TRBJ2-7, with D possibly TRBD1 on 5 matching bases. This CDR3 has 15 amino acids. Germline lookup yields CDR1 MDHEN and CDR2 SYDVKM. The V gene lost 5 bases and the J gene lost 5 bases, with 19 bases spanning the gap. The CDR3 nucleotides are TGTGCCAGCAGTGAAAATGGGCAGGGTGAAAACGAGCAGTACTTC. Encoded protein: CASSENGQGENEQYF.

V is TRBV5-1 and J is TRBJ1-3; D gene ambiguous. Between the trimmed V and J ends, which lost 0 bases and 1 base, there was a span of 8 bases. This CDR3 is 15 amino acids long. Germline V gives CDR1 SGHRS, CDR2 YFSETQ. The CDR3 sequence is CASSLAPGSGNTIYF. The CDR3, as DNA: TGCGCCAGCAGCTTGGCTCCAGGATCTGGAAACACCATATATTTT.

This clone appeared a single time. The chain couples TRBV5-1 to TRBJ2-5; perhaps TRBD2 as D (6 bases). Per germline, CDR1 SGHRS and CDR2 YFSETQ. The CDR3 runs to 13 residues. The V end was cut by 3 bases, the J end by 1 base, with 7 bases between. The CDR3 nucleotides are TGCGCCAGCAGCTCGGGACTCCAAGAGACCCAGTACTTC. It specifies CASSSGLQETQYF.

The chain employs TRBV18 and TRBJ1-6, with D uncertain. CDR1 is KGHSH, CDR2 LQKENI, per germline. Trimming removed 0 bases from V and 8 bases from J, with 11 bases in between. The CDR3 has 15 residues. The CDR3: CASSPPGSWDSPLHF. The CDR3 bases are TGTGCCAGCTCACCACCGGGCTCCTGGGATTCACCCCTCCACTTT.

The chain couples TRBV5-1 to TRBJ1-2; 7 positions match TRBD1. Unmatched junction bases numbered 12, after V lost 3 bases and J lost 10 bases. Per germline, CDR1 SGHRS and CDR2 YFSETQ. The CDR3 contains 14 residues. As DNA, the CDR3 is TGCGCCAGCAGCTACGGACAGGACCCTCCCTACTACACCTTC. It specifies CASSYGQDPPYYTF. Together with reference TRBV5-1 and TRBJ1-2, the CDR3 gives the full variable domain: KAGVTQTPRYLIKTRGQQVTLSCSPISGHRSVSWYQQTPGQGLQFLFEYFSETQRNKGNFPGRFSGRQFSNSRSEMNVSTLELGDSALYLCASSYGQDPPYYTFGSGTRLTVV.

This clone has just one count. This rearrangement joins TRBV7-9 to TRBJ2-3; a possible D gene is TRBD1 (5 bases). There are 17 residues in the CDR3. The germline CDR1 and CDR2 sequences are SEHNR and FQNEAQ (reference sequence). Trimming shortened V by 2 bases and J by 1 base, and 16 bases separated the two germline ends. The CDR3 loop is CASSLSPSLGRTDTQYF. Here the CDR3 DNA reads TGTGCCAGCAGCTTAAGTCCCTCCCTGGGGCGCACAGATACGCAGTATTTT.

Of note for this clone: A much larger clone is a single base away; this may be a read error. This chain uses TRBV25-1 with TRBJ1-1; weak D call: TRBD1 (5 bases). There are 13 residues in the CDR3. The germline V and J ends were trimmed by 2 bases and 3 bases, with 7 bases remaining between them. Germline V gene lookup returns CDR1 MGHDK and CDR2 SYGVNS. The CDR3 region is CASSEGGDTEAFF. The CDR3 nucleotides are TGTGCCAGCAGTGAAGGGGGGGACACTGAAGCTTTCTTT.

The V and J genes are TRBV19 and TRBJ2-3; the match to TRBD2 covers 13 bases. V shed 5 bases and J 6 bases; nucleotides not matched to a gene: 5. CDR3 length: 15 residues. The germline V gene encodes CDR1 LNHDA and CDR2 SQIVND (reference sequence). The CDR3 nucleotides read TGTGCCAGTAGTGGGACTAGCGGGGTGGGGGATACGCAGTATTTT. This translates into CASSGTSGVGDTQYF.

The J gene is TRBJ1-6, the V gene TRBV6-5; D perhaps matches TRBD1 (5 bases). The CDR3 has 15 amino acids. CDR1 and CDR2 from the germline V gene are MNHEY and SVGAGI. V was clipped by 3 bases and J by 7 bases, with 13 bases between them. Written as DNA, the CDR3 is TGTGCCAGCAGTTATCTAAATCAGGGAAATTCACCCCTCCACTTT. This codes for CASSYLNQGNSPLHF.

The J gene is TRBJ1-2, the V gene TRBV6-5; 7 bases map to TRBD1. V gave up 6 bases and J gave up 6 bases; unmatched junction bases: 7. CDR1 and CDR2 from the germline V gene are MNHEY and SVGAGI. The CDR3 runs to 13 residues. CDR3 sequence: CASRLQGTHGYTF. DNA of the CDR3: TGTGCCAGCAGGCTACAGGGGACCCATGGCTACACCTTC.

This clone was seen more than once but under ten times. The chain recombines TRBV30 with TRBJ1-2; 10 bases are a match to TRBD1. The CDR3 is 13 amino acids. Per germline, CDR1 GTSNPN and CDR2 SVGIG (reference sequence). The trim removed 3 bases at V and 3 bases at J, leaving 1 base unmatched. For the CDR3, the DNA is TGTGCCTGGAGGACAGGGGGCGACTATGGCTACACCTTC. Translated, it gives CAWRTGGDYGYTF.

The CDR3 loop reads CASSRPGSSNQPQHF. The CDR3 nucleotides read TGTGCCAGTAGTAGGCCGGGGAGCAGCAATCAGCCCCAGCATTTT. The chain employs TRBV19 and TRBJ1-5; D not certain. CDR1 and CDR2 from the germline V gene are LNHDA and SQIVND (reference sequence). The CDR3 covers 15 residues. Trimming pared 4 bases from V and 1 base from J, leaving 11 bases between.

This sequence joins TRBV6-1 and TRBJ2-7; perhaps TRBD2 as D (5 bases). Germline CDR1 and CDR2: MNHNS and SASEGT. The CDR3 length is 15 residues. The V gene lost 1 base and the J gene lost 3 bases, with 13 bases spanning the gap. CDR3 residues: CASSEDFSGFYEQYF. The CDR3 DNA follows: TGTGCCAGCAGTGAAGATTTTTCGGGATTCTACGAGCAGTACTTC.

The chain has TRBV10-3 and TRBJ1-1; tentative D call: TRBD1 (5 bases). V lost 0 bases to trimming and J lost 3 bases, with 5 bases between them. The CDR3 length is 13 residues. Germline CDR1 and CDR2: ENHRY and SYGVKD. In DNA form, the CDR3 reads TGTGCCATCAGTGAGTCAGGGGACACTGAAGCTTTCTTT. Translating it yields CAISESGDTEAFF.

V gene TRBV4-1 combines with J gene TRBJ2-2; D call uncertain. Trimming shortened V by 0 bases and J by 2 bases, and 7 bases separated the two germline ends. CDR1 is MGHRA and CDR2 is YSYEKL in the germline V gene. This CDR3 has 15 amino acids. This CDR3 reads CASSQEPDNTGELFF. The CDR3 nucleotides read TGCGCCAGCAGCCAAGAACCAGATAACACCGGGGAGCTGTTTTTT.

Here the CDR3 reads CASSIGTSGGNEQFF. The CDR3, as DNA: TGTGCCAGCAGTATCGGGACTAGCGGGGGCAATGAGCAGTTCTTC. The chain uses TRBV27 and TRBJ2-1; 14 bases align to TRBD2. This CDR3 region has 15 residues. V gave up 5 bases and J gave up 6 bases; unmatched junction bases: 3. Germline V gene sequence: CDR1 MNHEY, CDR2 SMNVEV (reference sequence).

This clone showed up just a few times. The rearrangement joins TRBV7-2 to TRBJ1-5; D is unresolved. V was trimmed by 1 base and J by 1 base, leaving 8 bases between them. CDR3 length equals 15 residues. Germline V gene sequence: CDR1 SGHTA, CDR2 FQGNSA. This CDR3 is CASSLDGRSNQPQHF. The CDR3 nucleotides are TGTGCCAGCAGCTTAGATGGCAGGAGCAATCAGCCCCAGCATTTT.

The V gene is TRBV4-3, the J gene TRBJ1-2; tentative D call: TRBD1 (6 bases). V was shortened by 0 bases and J by 4 bases, with 12 bases between the two germline ends. The CDR3 has 15 residues. The germline gives CDR1 LGHNA, CDR2 YSLEER. Here the CDR3 reads CASSQDTGGSYGYTF. CDR3 in DNA: TGCGCCAGCAGCCAAGATACGGGGGGCTCCTATGGCTACACCTTC.

In its sample, this clone was seen many times. The chain has TRBV2 and TRBJ1-3; possibly TRBD1 for D (6 bases). The CDR3 consists of 13 residues. V gave up 7 bases and J gave up 6 bases, with 13 bases separating them. Germline V gene data show CDR1 as SNHLY and CDR2 as FYNNEI. The chain's CDR3 is CASNRGGQNTIYF. CDR3 in DNA: TGTGCCAGCAATCGCGGGGGACAAAACACCATATATTTT.

The chain carries TRBV7-3 and TRBJ1-5; TRBD1 matches 8 bases. CDR3 length: 13 residues. J gave up 7 bases and V 4 bases, and 3 bases lay outside the gene matches. Germline loops: CDR1 SGHTA, CDR2 FQGTGA. The CDR3 loop reads CASSSQGGQPQHF. The CDR3 nucleotides are TGTGCCAGCAGCTCACAGGGGGGACAGCCCCAGCATTTT. Combining the CDR3 with reference TRBV7-3 and TRBJ1-5 gives the whole variable domain GAGVSQTPSNKVTEKGKYVELRCDPISGHTALYWYRQSLGQGPEFLIYFQGTGAADDSGLPNDRFFAVRPEGSVSTLKIQRTERGDSAVYLCASSSQGGQPQHFGDGTRLSIL.

The chain couples TRBV11-1 to TRBJ1-1; 8 bases fit TRBD1. The germline gives CDR1 SGHAT, CDR2 FQDESV (reference sequence). J lost 2 bases, V lost 5 bases, and 4 bases had no gene match. The CDR3 extends over 14 amino acids. Here the CDR3 DNA reads TGTGCCAGCAGCGAGGGACAGGCTAACACTGAAGCTTTCTTT. It yields the protein CASSEGQANTEAFF.

The V gene is TRBV29-1, the J gene TRBJ1-1; D uncertain. Trimming pared 6 bases from V and 3 bases from J, leaving 11 bases between. In germline, CDR1 is SQVTM, CDR2 ANQGSEA. The CDR3 consists of 12 residues. Written as DNA, the CDR3 is TGCAGCGTCGAGGGCATTGACACTGAAGCTTTCTTT. As protein: CSVEGIDTEAFF.

CDR3 DNA sequence: TGCGCCAGCAGCTTGGAGTGGGGGGACGATACGCAGTATTTT. Its translation: CASSLEWGDDTQYF. The rearrangement links TRBV5-1 to TRBJ2-3, with D possibly being TRBD2 (6 bases). Germline V lookup: CDR1 SGHRS, CDR2 YFSETQ. With 0 bases removed from V and 6 bases from J, the gap between germline ends came to 11 bases. This CDR3 is 14 amino acids long.

This clone was picked up a small number of times. V and J are TRBV30 and TRBJ2-7; the D is unclear. There are 10 residues in the CDR3. The germline V gene has CDR1 GTSNPN and CDR2 SVGIG (reference sequence). Trimming stripped 3 bases from V and 3 bases from J, with 3 bases between. DNA for the CDR3: TGTGCCTGGAGACTCTACGAGCAGTACTTC. Its protein product is CAWRLYEQYF.

The genes are TRBV6-5 and TRBJ2-4, with TRBD2 as a possible D gene (6 bases). This CDR3 has 16 amino acids. CDR1 and CDR2 (germline): MNHEY, SVGAGI. Trimming removed 0 bases from V and 3 bases from J, with 12 bases in between. Here the CDR3 DNA reads TGTGCCAGCAGTTACTCGGGGGGTACTGGCAAAAACATTCAGTACTTC. Residues: CASSYSGGTGKNIQYF.